Presented here are 10 T cell receptor beta chains from one specimen sequenced in a study of blood T cell repertoires in COVID-19. Libraries were prepared by immunoSEQ multiplex PCR; TCRdb keeps only in-frame clonotypes and omits some of them. The data hold 130,000 to 150,000 clones, with 75% to 90% observed a single time. Sequenced input: peripheral blood. The receptor set was obtained from a woman aged 55-70 years with COVID-19, enrolled during active disease.

This sequence joins TRBV7-6 and TRBJ2-1, with 9 bases lining up with TRBD2. CDR3 length equals 15 residues. Trimming removed 3 bases from V and 2 bases from J; junction bases left unmatched: 2. Looked up from germline, CDR1 is SGHVS and CDR2 is FNYEAQ. The CDR3 protein is CASSLGGGAYNEQFF. As DNA, the CDR3 is TGTGCCAGCAGCTTGGGCGGGGGGGCCTACAATGAGCAGTTCTTC.

This sequence joins TRBV24-1 and TRBJ2-1, with TRBD2 identical over 8 bases. The V segment lost 8 bases and the J segment 8 bases; nucleotides outside the gene matches: 13. Per the germline V gene, CDR1 is KGHDR and CDR2 is SFDVKD. The CDR3 is 15 amino acids. The CDR3: CATIGAGDPSDEQFF. In DNA form, the CDR3 reads TGTGCCACCATCGGAGCGGGGGACCCCTCCGATGAGCAGTTCTTC.

This chain links TRBV5-1 with TRBJ2-1, with TRBD2 matching 11 bases. The germline V gene has CDR1 SGHRS and CDR2 YFSETQ. V trimming: 2 bases; J trimming: 2 bases; junction bases outside the gene matches: 3. This CDR3 is 16 amino acids long. CDR3 residues: CASSFLAGGPYNEQFF. CDR3 sequence (DNA): TGCGCCAGCAGCTTTTTAGCGGGGGGGCCCTACAATGAGCAGTTCTTC.

The chain is built from TRBV30 and TRBJ1-6; 8 positions agree with TRBD1. The CDR3 runs to 14 residues. Trimming at V came to 5 bases and at J to 5 bases, leaving 5 bases not matched to a gene. Looked up from germline, CDR1 is GTSNPN and CDR2 is SVGIG (reference sequence). Written as DNA, the CDR3 is TGTGCCTGGCTTCTGGACAGGGATAATTCACCCCTCCACTTT. This codes for CAWLLDRDNSPLHF. Looking up the rest from reference TRBV30 and TRBJ1-6 gives the full variable domain: SQTIHQWPATLVQPVGSPLSLECTVEGTSNPNLYWYRQAAGRGLQLLFYSVGIGQISSEVPQNLSASRPQDRQFILSSKKLLLSDSGFYLCAWLLDRDNSPLHFGNGTRLTVT.

CDR3 DNA: TGTGCCAGCAGCTTATGGCAGGGGGCGGGAAACACTGAAGCTTTCTTT. Protein product: CASSLWQGAGNTEAFF. The chain couples TRBV13 to TRBJ1-1; 8 bases agree with TRBD1. CDR3 length: 16 amino acids. The ends lost 2 bases at V and 2 bases at J; junction bases unmatched: 7. Germline CDR1 PRHDT, CDR2 FYEKMQ (reference sequence).

The chain uses TRBV19 and TRBJ1-1; no definite D call. Trimming stripped 6 bases from V and 0 bases from J, with 8 bases between. Germline V gene lookup returns CDR1 LNHDA and CDR2 SQIVND (reference sequence). There are 13 residues in the CDR3. The CDR3 DNA reads as TGTGCCAGTAGCCCAAACATGAACACTGAAGCTTTCTTT. Amino acids: CASSPNMNTEAFF. Drawing the rest from reference TRBV19 and TRBJ1-1, the complete variable domain is DGGITQSPKYLFRKEGQNVTLSCEQNLNHDAMYWYRQDPGQGLRLIYYSQIVNDFQKGDIAEGYSVSREKKESFPLTVTSAQKNPTAFYLCASSPNMNTEAFFGQGTRLTVV.

The chain links TRBV3-1 (or the pseudogene TRBV3-2) to TRBJ1-4, with D perhaps TRBD1 (6 bases). V was shortened by 0 bases and J by 4 bases, with 6 bases between the two germline ends. CDR1 LGHDT and CDR2 YNNKEL come from the germline V gene (reference sequence). The CDR3 is made up of 14 amino acids. CDR3 protein: CASSQDRGNEKLFF. The CDR3 nucleotides are TGTGCCAGCAGCCAAGACAGGGGTAATGAAAAACTGTTTTTT.

V and J are TRBV20-1 and TRBJ1-6, with TRBD1 as a possible D gene (6 bases). Germline values: CDR1 DFQATT, CDR2 SNEGSKA (reference sequence). The CDR3 runs to 11 residues. Trimming pared 6 bases from V and 9 bases from J, leaving 9 bases between. The CDR3 spells CSAKGGSPLHF. The CDR3 nucleotides are TGCAGTGCAAAAGGGGGTTCACCCCTCCACTTT.

This clone was seen only once. The chain carries TRBV19 and TRBJ2-7, with D possibly TRBD1 on 5 matching bases. Trimming took 7 bases from V and 1 from J, leaving 14 bases between them. CDR3 length equals 14 residues. Looked up from germline, CDR1 is LNHDA and CDR2 is SQIVND (reference sequence). In nucleotides, the CDR3 is TGTGCCAGTAAGCAGTCACAGGCATCCTACGAGCAGTACTTC. This translates into CASKQSQASYEQYF. Full variable domain (missing parts from reference TRBV19 and TRBJ2-7): DGGITQSPKYLFRKEGQNVTLSCEQNLNHDAMYWYRQDPGQGLRLIYYSQIVNDFQKGDIAEGYSVSREKKESFPLTVTSAQKNPTAFYLCASKQSQASYEQYFGPGTRLTVT.

V is TRBV10-3 and J is TRBJ1-1; 9 bases match TRBD1. The J segment lost 1 base and the V segment lost 8 bases, leaving 5 bases of the junction unmatched. This CDR3 region has 14 residues. Germline V gene lookup returns CDR1 ENHRY and CDR2 SYGVKD. CDR3 sequence (DNA): TGTGCCATCGCCCCGGGACAGGGGAACACTGAAGCTTTCTTT. Translated, it gives CAIAPGQGNTEAFF.